This TCR beta chain was sequenced in a study of blood T cell repertoires in COVID-19 (TCRdb year 2020). The study in broad terms: The collaborator samples originated in the United States, Italy and Spain and spanned the acute and convalescent phases of COVID-19. The material from the prospective study consisted of cDNA or gDNA derived from T cells, B-cell-depleted T cells, or PBMCs. Subjects who had been exposed to COVID-19, were actively infected with it, or had recovered from it provided the deeply sampled blood TCRbeta repertoires that made up the dataset. The repertoires were made available in a free public database intended to serve as a resource for research on the immune response to SARS-CoV-2. The samples were drawn from two sources: the first 160 participants of the ongoing ImmuneRACE study, and over 1,000 subjects contributed by 6 global collaborators. Sample metadata almost always included a de-identified subject ID, COVID-19 status, age in years and sex. Where HLA class I and class II types were available, the types were taken from metadata supplied by the sample provider, not from assay-based typing. Findings and caveats that apply to the study as a whole: Clinical and demographic metadata were provided uncurated, with the amount varying by source and participant.

From a lookup of the germline V gene (reference sequence), CDR1 and CDR2 are PRHDT and FYEKMQ. Including the terminal cysteine and phenylalanine, the CDR3 comprises 16 residues. Only the CDR3 region is kept as DNA, spanning 48 bases read in frame from base 1. Relative to germline, V is missing 4 bases and J is missing 8 bases, with 11 bases of the junction outside any gene match. Participants in the prospective study were enrolled through a virtual design, were aged roughly 18 to 95 years, and lived in approximately 24 United States geographic areas. To assign participants to cohorts, the prospective study relied on clinical history that participants themselves reported in a screening survey and a study questionnaire. In the prospective study, mobile phlebotomists collected whole blood, serum and a nasopharyngeal or oropharyngeal swab from each participant. Over an approximately 2-month period, participants in the prospective study had the option of providing additional blood draws and questionnaires. Before DNA extraction, blood samples from the prospective study were shipped at room temperature or frozen.

TCRbeta CDR3 regions were amplified from genomic DNA using the immunoSEQ Assay, a bias-controlled multiplex PCR. Per the authors' processing: Within the assay, amplification of reference gene primers was used to estimate how many nucleated cells each sample contained. To quantify the absolute abundance of each unique TCRbeta CDR3 rearrangement, sequence reads were collapsed and filtered. Productive Simpson clonality was computed per sample as the square root of Simpson's diversity index over productive rearrangements. This is the immuneACCESS table as TCRdb keeps it, with only in-frame sequences that have V and J called. A part of the clones is gone; compared with another copy, unresolved V genes explain less than half, and the rest is unexplained. V, J and clone size were drawn from that table, and D and trimming were deduced from the DNA. This sample gives 220,000 or so clones in total; roughly 88% of them show up just once. Clones ranked in the top ten supply roughly 14% of the sample.

About this clone itself: The specificity of this receptor is unknown. No base quality information exists; no much larger clone differs at one position.

The sequenced sample consisted of PBMCs or T cells enriched from blood (not recorded which). This receptor was identified in a woman in her forties or fifties with acute COVID-19. This receptor chain uses TRBV13 and TRBJ1-4, and TRBD1 aligns with 9 junction nucleotides. The DNA sequence is given as TGTGCCAGCAGCTCATACGGGACAGGGAAGGGGGAAAAACTGTTTTTT. This translates into CASSSYGTGKGEKLFF.